The following is a T cell receptor beta chain sequence with its context. The data are from a study of shared clonotypes between healthy human individuals. Both subsets, CD45RA+ naive and CD45RA-negative memory, were split from the CD4+ cells. The method was immunoSEQ multiplex PCR; TCRdb's version includes in-frame clones alone and lacks a portion of them. The repertoire holds fewer than 1.6 million clones, with 98% to 99% as singletons. The V gene's germline CDR1 is MNHEY and CDR2 SMNVEV (reference sequence). The V gene end was trimmed by 4 bases and the J gene end by 7 bases; junction bases not matched to a gene: 11. CDR3 length: 16 amino acids.

This receptor was obtained from a man aged 25-45 years in good health. This sequence joins TRBV27 and TRBJ1-5, with 9 bases aligning to TRBD1. The sample comprised naive CD4+ T cells sorted from blood. The subset here: CD45RA+ positively selected. The CDR3 loop reads CASSSTGTGIGQPQHF. The CDR3 coding sequence is TGTGCCAGCAGTTCAACCGGGACAGGGATTGGGCAGCCCCAGCATTTT.